Sequencing of this TCR beta chain was carried out in a study of blood T cells in healthy people across ages. V was trimmed by 5 bases and J by 0 bases, leaving 11 bases between them. The CDR3 covers 16 residues. The use of a sample-barcoded 5' primer and a J-beta primer mix characterized a second PCR of roughly 6 to 11 cycles. Each cDNA molecule carried a tag from a template-switch adaptor that contained 12 random nucleotides. From the 5' RACE reads, TCRdb called clonotypes with MiXCR, one entry per CDR3 protein. The table includes about 1 million distinct CDR3 sequences, 45% detected once. The chain employs TRBV12-3 or TRBV12-4 and TRBJ2-6; TRBD1 or TRBD2 may be the D gene (5 bases each). Sequencing used blood. The origin of this receptor is a woman aged 60 to 75 in good health. The CDR3 is CASSQEGHSGANVLTF. In DNA, the CDR3 is TGTGCCAGCAGTCAAGAGGGGCACTCTGGGGCCAACGTCCTGACTTTC.